This section outlines one TCR beta chain sequence together with its context. Its cognate antigen is unknown. The data belong to a study of CD8 T cells in Susac syndrome. A quantity of about 0.5 to 1 ug RNA underwent reverse transcription using random hexamers. A multiplex approach, immunoSEQ multiplex PCR, amplified TCR beta CDR3 across 54 Vbeta and 13 Jbeta. TCRdb called the immunoSEQ multiplex PCR reads again in MiXCR, with one record for every CDR3 protein. The repertoire consists of some 180,000 distinct CDR3 sequences, with around 93% occurring once and the leading ten covering around 0.1%. CD8+ and CD4+ T cells from blood underwent TCR beta sequencing. Matched for age and sex, the controls were healthy donors. The CDR3 sequence is 16 residues long. After removal of 7 bases from V and 0 bases from J, the junction contained 10 bases not matched to a gene. The V gene's germline CDR1 is MNHEY and CDR2 SVGEGT.

Study-level findings and limits: The study recognized that the number of individuals in its TCR sequencing and HLA analysis was relatively small.

Sample: CD4+ T cells from PBMCs. The origin of this receptor is a human donor in good health. This sequence joins TRBV6-2 or TRBV6-3 and TRBJ1-1, with 8 bases identical to TRBD1. CDR3 DNA: TGTGCCAGCACTGGGGGACAGGTCGGGCTGAACACTGAAGCTTTCTTT. Translated: CASTGGQVGLNTEAFF.